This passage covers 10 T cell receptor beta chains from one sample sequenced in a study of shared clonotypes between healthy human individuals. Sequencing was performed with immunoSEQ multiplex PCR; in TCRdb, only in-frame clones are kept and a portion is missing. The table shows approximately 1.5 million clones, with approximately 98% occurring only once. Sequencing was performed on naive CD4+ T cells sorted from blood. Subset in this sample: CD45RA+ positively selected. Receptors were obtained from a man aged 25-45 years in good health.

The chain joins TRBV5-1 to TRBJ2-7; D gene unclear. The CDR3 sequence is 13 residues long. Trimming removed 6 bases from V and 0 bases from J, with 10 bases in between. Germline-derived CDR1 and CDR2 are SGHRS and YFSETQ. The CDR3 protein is CASKEGSSYEQYF. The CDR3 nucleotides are TGCGCCAGCAAAGAAGGAAGCTCCTACGAGCAGTACTTC.

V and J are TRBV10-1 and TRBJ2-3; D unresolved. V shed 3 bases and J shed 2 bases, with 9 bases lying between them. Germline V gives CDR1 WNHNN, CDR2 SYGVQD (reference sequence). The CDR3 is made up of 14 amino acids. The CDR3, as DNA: TGCGCCAGCAGTGACCAGGCCGTCACAGATACGCAGTATTTT. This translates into CASSDQAVTDTQYF.

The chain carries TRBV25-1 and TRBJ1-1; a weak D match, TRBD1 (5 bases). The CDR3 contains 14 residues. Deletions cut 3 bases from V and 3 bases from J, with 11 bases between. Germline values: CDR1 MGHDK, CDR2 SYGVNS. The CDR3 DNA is TGTGCCAGCAGTGATGCGGGGCGGTACACTGAAGCTTTCTTT. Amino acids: CASSDAGRYTEAFF.

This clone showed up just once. The CDR3 region is CASSYSLGAPLHF. As DNA, the CDR3 is TGTGCCAGCAGTTACTCGTTGGGGGCACCCCTCCACTTT. V and J are TRBV6-5 and TRBJ1-6, with D possibly being TRBD1 (5 bases). Deletions cut 0 bases from V and 11 bases from J, with 8 bases between. Germline CDR1 MNHEY, CDR2 SVGAGI. The CDR3 spans 13 residues.

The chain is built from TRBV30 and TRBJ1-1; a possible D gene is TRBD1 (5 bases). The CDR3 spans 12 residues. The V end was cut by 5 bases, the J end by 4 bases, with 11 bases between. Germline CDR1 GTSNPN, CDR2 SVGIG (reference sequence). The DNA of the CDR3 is TGTGCCTGGGGGGACGTCAGCACTGAAGCTTTCTTT. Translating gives CAWGDVSTEAFF.

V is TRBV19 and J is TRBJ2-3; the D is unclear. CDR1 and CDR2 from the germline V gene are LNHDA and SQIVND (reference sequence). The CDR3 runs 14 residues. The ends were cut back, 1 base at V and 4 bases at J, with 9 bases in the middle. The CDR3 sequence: CASSIGHAPDTQYF. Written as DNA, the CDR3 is TGTGCCAGTAGTATAGGCCACGCACCAGATACGCAGTATTTT.

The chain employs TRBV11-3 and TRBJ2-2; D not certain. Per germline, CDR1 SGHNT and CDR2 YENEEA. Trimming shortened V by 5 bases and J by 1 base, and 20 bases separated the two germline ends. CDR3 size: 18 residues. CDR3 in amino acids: CASSRSFTQNRNTGELFF. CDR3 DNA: TGTGCCAGCAGCCGATCCTTCACTCAAAACCGGAACACCGGGGAGCTGTTTTTT.

This CDR3 reads CASSPFGRDLHTIYF. Here the CDR3 DNA reads TGTGCCAGCTCACCATTTGGGCGAGATCTTCACACCATATATTTT. The chain links TRBV18 to TRBJ1-3; D unresolved. CDR1 is KGHSH and CDR2 is LQKENI in the germline V gene. V lost 2 bases to trimming and J lost 8 bases, with 16 bases between them. The CDR3 is 15 amino acids.

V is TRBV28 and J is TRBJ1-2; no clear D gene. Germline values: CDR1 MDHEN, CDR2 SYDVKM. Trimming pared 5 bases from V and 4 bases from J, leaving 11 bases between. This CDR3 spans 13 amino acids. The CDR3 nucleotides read TGTGCCAGCAGTCCTACAGTTTTCTATGGCTACACCTTC. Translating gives CASSPTVFYGYTF.

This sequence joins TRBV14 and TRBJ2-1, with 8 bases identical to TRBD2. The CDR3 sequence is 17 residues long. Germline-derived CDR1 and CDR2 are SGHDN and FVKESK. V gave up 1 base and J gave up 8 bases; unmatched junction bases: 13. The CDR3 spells CASSQALLTGGLDEQFF. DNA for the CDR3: TGTGCCAGCAGCCAAGCGTTGTTAACGGGAGGGTTGGATGAGCAGTTCTTC. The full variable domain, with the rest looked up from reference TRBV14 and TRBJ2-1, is EAGVTQFPSHSVIEKGQTVTLRCDPISGHDNLYWYRRVMGKEIKFLLHFVKESKQDESGMPNNRFLAERTGGTYSTLKVQPAELEDSGVYFCASSQALLTGGLDEQFFGPGTRLTVL.